Reported below is one TCR beta chain. Its target is not known. CDR3 length: 12 amino acids. Germline V gene data show CDR1 as SEHNR and CDR2 as FQNEAQ (reference sequence). V was trimmed by 4 bases and J by 4 bases, leaving 8 bases between them. This sample was taken from a study of cytomegalovirus exposure and HLA in healthy donors. Study-wide background: Later, an analysis reported that the 95 to 150 validation repertoires had used the same platform as the roughly 660 first-cohort repertoires.

Broader study findings: According to the study, roughly 160 TCR beta chains were cytomegalovirus-associated. Diagnosis of cytomegalovirus status made by the classifier reportedly showed high specificity and sensitivity.

TCRdb's table, derived via immunoSEQ multiplex PCR, lists solely in-frame clones and lacks some. The table has about 360,000 clones, roughly 89% seen once. This receptor was taken from a woman between 18 and 30 years old in good health and CMV-seronegative. The rearrangement links TRBV7-9 to TRBJ2-7, with D unresolved. Material: PBMCs. The CDR3 is CASSSTIYEQYF. The CDR3 DNA reads as TGTGCCAGCAGCTCGACAATTTACGAGCAGTACTTC.